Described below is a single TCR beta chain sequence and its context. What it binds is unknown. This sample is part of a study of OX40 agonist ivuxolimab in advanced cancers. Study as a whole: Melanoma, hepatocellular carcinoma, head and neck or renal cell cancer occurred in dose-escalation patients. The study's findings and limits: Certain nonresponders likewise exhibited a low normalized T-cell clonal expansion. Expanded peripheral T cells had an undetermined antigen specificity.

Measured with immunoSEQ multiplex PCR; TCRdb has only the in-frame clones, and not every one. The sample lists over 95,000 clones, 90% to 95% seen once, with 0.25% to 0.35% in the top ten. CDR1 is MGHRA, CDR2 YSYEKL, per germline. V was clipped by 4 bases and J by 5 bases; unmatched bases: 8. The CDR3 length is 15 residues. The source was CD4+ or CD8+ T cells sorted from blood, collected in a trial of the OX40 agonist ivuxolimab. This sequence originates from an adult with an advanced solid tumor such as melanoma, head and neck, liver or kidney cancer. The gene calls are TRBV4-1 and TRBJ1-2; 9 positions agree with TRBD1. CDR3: CASSPSGQGLYGYTF. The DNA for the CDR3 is TGCGCCAGCAGCCCGTCGGGACAGGGCCTTTATGGCTACACCTTC.